These T cell receptor beta chains were read from a single sample in a study of beta chain features in type 1 diabetes. Here immunoSEQ multiplex PCR was the method, and the copy in TCRdb shows in-frame clones only, minus some. The table records about 150,000 clones, approximately 10% of them present only once. Sequencing was performed on central memory CD4+ T cells from blood. The receptors derive from a man younger than 30 in good health. CDR3s include the opening cysteine and the closing phenylalanine or tryptophan. D genes are given only for firm matches. Size tells how often a clone was seen (once, few, many) or the class of an expanded clone, and some rows leave it out.

j_call	d_call	v_call	clone_size	cdr3_nt	cdr3_aa
TRBJ1-5	NA	TRBV30	NA	TGTGCCTGGAGCAGTAATAGCAATCAGCCCCAGCATTTT	CAWSSNSNQPQHF
TRBJ1-5	NA	TRBV18	once	TGTGCCAGCTCACGGGGGGGCGCGGAGCCCCAGCATTTT	CASSRGGAEPQHF
TRBJ2-7	NA	TRBV7-9	NA	TGTGCCAGCAGTCGCCGGGACGTCGCCTACGAGCAGTACTTC	CASSRRDVAYEQYF
TRBJ1-1	TRBD1	TRBV11-2	many	TGTGCCAGCAGCCCTCAGGGACAGCTGAACACTGAAGCTTTCTTT	CASSPQGQLNTEAFF
TRBJ2-1	NA	TRBV4-2	large	TGTGCCAGCAGCCAAGATGCCATCTTC	CASSQDAIF
TRBJ1-6	TRBD1	TRBV7-9	NA	TGTGCCAGCAGCTTACGGCAGGGGGCGAATTCACCCCTCCACTTT	CASSLRQGANSPLHF
TRBJ1-2	NA	TRBV6-4	few	TGTGCCAGCAGTGACTCTTCAGGGTCGAAGGGCTACACCTTC	CASSDSSGSKGYTF
TRBJ1-4	NA	TRBV15	few	TGTGCCACCAGCAGAGGGGACCGGAGGGCGGAAAAACTGTTTTTT	CATSRGDRRAEKLFF
TRBJ2-3	TRBD2	TRBV6-5	few	TGTGCCAGCAGTCGAAGCGGGGACGCAGATACGCAGTATTTT	CASSRSGDADTQYF
TRBJ1-5	NA	TRBV6-5	few	TGTGCCAGCAGCTCTACCGGAGGGTATCAGCCCCAGCATTTT	CASSSTGGYQPQHF
TRBJ2-3	NA	TRBV7-2	NA	TGTGCCAGCAGCTCCTGGGCAGGGGGACTAGATACGCAGTATTTT	CASSSWAGGLDTQYF
TRBJ2-1	NA	TRBV4-1	NA	TGTGCCAGCAGCCACGAGAGCGGAATCTCCTACAATGAGCAGTTCTTC	CASSHESGISYNEQFF
TRBJ2-1	TRBD2	TRBV11-1	NA	TGTGCCAGCAGCTTCGGGCTAGCGGGAGCCCCCGAAGGAAATGAGCAGTTCTTC	CASSFGLAGAPEGNEQFF
TRBJ1-5	NA	TRBV7-2	NA	TGTGCCAGCAGTTCATTACGGGGAAATCAGCCCCAGCATTTT	CASSSLRGNQPQHF
TRBJ1-2	TRBD1	TRBV28	few	TGTGCCAGCAGGAGACAGGGGGCAGACTATGGCTACACCTTC	CASRRQGADYGYTF
TRBJ2-7	TRBD2	TRBV10-3	NA	TGTGCCAGCCGGACTAGCGGAGAGCAGTACTTC	CASRTSGEQYF
TRBJ1-2	NA	TRBV29-1	NA	TGCAGCGTTGAAGACTCCCTCACCTTC	CSVEDSLTF
TRBJ2-7	NA	TRBV7-2	NA	TGTGCCAGCAGCCCCGTCGGTCGGGGTGTCGAGCAGTACTTC	CASSPVGRGVEQYF
TRBJ2-5	TRBD2	TRBV30	few	TGTGCCTGGGGGAGGGGTTTACAAGAGACCCAGTACTTC	CAWGRGLQETQYF
TRBJ1-5	NA	TRBV4-3	few	TGCGCCAGCAGCGATCGCGTAGGCGCAGGGCAGCCCCAGCATTTT	CASSDRVGAGQPQHF
TRBJ2-1	NA	TRBV7-9	few	TGTGCCAGCAGCTCATACGGGGGAGGTGTCGATGAGCAGTTCTTC	CASSSYGGGVDEQFF
TRBJ2-3	TRBD2	TRBV4-2	few	TGTGCCAGCAGCCAAGATCCCCTCCGGGATAGCGGGAACACAGATACGCAGTATTTT	CASSQDPLRDSGNTDTQYF
TRBJ2-5	NA	TRBV5-1	NA	TGCGCCAGCAGCTTGGACGGTGAGGCCCAAGAGACCCAGTACTTC	CASSLDGEAQETQYF
TRBJ2-3	TRBD2	TRBV5-4	few	TGTGCCAGCAGCTTGGCGCGGGGGGCCCCCGATACGCAGTATTTT	CASSLARGAPDTQYF
TRBJ2-7	TRBD1	TRBV9	NA	TGTGCCAGCAGCGTTTTGCCGGGACAGGGGGCGAAGAACGAGCAGTACTTC	CASSVLPGQGAKNEQYF
TRBJ1-4	TRBD1	TRBV7-9	few	TGTGCCAGCAGCTTATCGACAGGGAAAAGTGAAAAACTGTTTTTT	CASSLSTGKSEKLFF
TRBJ2-7	NA	TRBV4-2	NA	TGTGCCAGCAGCCAAGAGGACTTTTTGCTGTACTTC	CASSQEDFLLYF